Listed below are T cell receptor beta chains from one sample, sequenced in a study of blood T cell repertoires in COVID-19. Sequenced by immunoSEQ multiplex PCR; TCRdb stores in-frame clones only, minus some. The sample shows approximately 140,000 clones, over 60% of them seen only once. Material: peripheral blood. Receptor source: a middle-aged man with acute or convalescent COVID-19. CDR3s leave out the opening cysteine and the closing phenylalanine or tryptophan.

j_gene,v_gene,CDR3aa
TRBJ2-1,TRBV10-3,AISEAASGYNEQF
TRBJ2-3,TRBV29-1,SAEGADTQY
TRBJ2-1,TRBV5-1,ASSRGEVTLYNEQF
TRBJ2-5,TRBV4-1,ASSQSTSGGSETQY
TRBJ2-2,TRBV6-5,ASRQGRHGELF
TRBJ1-5,TRBV10-2,ASSESGGKDQPQH
TRBJ2-1,TRBV6-5,ASRRTGGQGEQF
TRBJ1-2,TRBV6-5,ASRSPSTGAYGYT
TRBJ1-5,TRBV5-8,ASTQGDNQPQH
TRBJ1-4,TRBV7-5,ARREGEGDNEKLF
TRBJ2-2,TRBV10-3,AIRGTGGSGTGELF
TRBJ2-3,TRBV19,ASMLQGNTDTQY
TRBJ1-6,TRBV27,ASSFVGSSYNSPLH
TRBJ1-5,TRBV6-2/TRBV6-3,ASSSWGDQPQH
TRBJ2-3,TRBV7-7,ASSLFFSGTDTQY
TRBJ2-5,TRBV4-1,ASSQSGGALETQY
TRBJ2-3,TRBV5-4,ASSYDRSGTDTQY
TRBJ1-6,TRBV3-1/TRBV3-2,ASSYRGGNSPLH